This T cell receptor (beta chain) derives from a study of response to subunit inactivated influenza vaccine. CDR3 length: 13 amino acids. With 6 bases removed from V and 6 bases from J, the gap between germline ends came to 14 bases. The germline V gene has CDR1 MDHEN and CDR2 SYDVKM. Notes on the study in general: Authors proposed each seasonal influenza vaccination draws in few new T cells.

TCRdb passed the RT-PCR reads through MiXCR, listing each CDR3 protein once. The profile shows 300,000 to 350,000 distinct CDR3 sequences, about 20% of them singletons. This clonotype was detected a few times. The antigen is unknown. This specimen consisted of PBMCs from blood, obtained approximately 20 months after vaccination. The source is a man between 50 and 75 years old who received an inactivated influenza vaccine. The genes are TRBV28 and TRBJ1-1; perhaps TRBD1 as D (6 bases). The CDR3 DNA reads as TGTGCCAGCAGACGACGGGGGCGAGCTGAAGCTTTCTTT. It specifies CASRRRGRAEAFF.